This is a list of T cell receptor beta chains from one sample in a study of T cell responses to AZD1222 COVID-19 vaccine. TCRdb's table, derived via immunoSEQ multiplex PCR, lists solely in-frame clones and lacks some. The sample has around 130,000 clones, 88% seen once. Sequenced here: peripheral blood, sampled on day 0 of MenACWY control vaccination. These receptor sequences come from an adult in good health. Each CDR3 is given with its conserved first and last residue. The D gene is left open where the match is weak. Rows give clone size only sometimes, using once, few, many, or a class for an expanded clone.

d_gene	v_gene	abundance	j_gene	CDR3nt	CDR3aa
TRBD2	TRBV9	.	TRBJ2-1	TGTGCCAGCAGCGTAGGTGAGCGGGAGGGCGGGGAGCAGTTCTTC	CASSVGEREGGEQFF
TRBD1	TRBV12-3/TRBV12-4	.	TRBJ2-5	TGTGCCAGCAGTTGGACAGGGTCGGAGACCCAGTACTTC	CASSWTGSETQYF
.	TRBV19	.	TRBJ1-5	TGTGCCAGTAGTTCGGGTGGGCAGCCCCAGCATTTT	CASSSGGQPQHF
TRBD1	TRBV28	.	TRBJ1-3	TGTGCCAGCAGTTTGGGGACAGCCTCTGGAAACACCATATATTTT	CASSLGTASGNTIYF
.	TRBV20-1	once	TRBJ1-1	TGCAGTGCTAGTACTTGGTTCGGGGCCAAGGGTTGGGCTTTCTTT	CSASTWFGAKGWAFF
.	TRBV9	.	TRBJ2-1	TGTGCCAGCAGCGCCCCATCGACAGGTTACAATGAGCAGTTCTTC	CASSAPSTGYNEQFF
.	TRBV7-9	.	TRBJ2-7	TGTGCCAGCAGCTCACAGGGATCCAACTCCTACGAGCAGTACTTC	CASSSQGSNSYEQYF
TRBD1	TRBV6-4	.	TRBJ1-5	TGTGCCAGCAGTCTAACGAACCGGGACAGGGGGCGTCGGGGTCAGCCCCAGCATTTT	CASSLTNRDRGRRGQPQHF
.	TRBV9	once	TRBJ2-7	TGTGCCAGCAGCGTAAACCTCGGAGAGCAGTACTTC	CASSVNLGEQYF
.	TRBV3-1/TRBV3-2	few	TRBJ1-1	TGTGCCAGCAGCCAAGTCTCCGAAGCTTTCTTT	CASSQVSEAFF
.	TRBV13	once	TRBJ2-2	TGTGCCAGCAGCCAAAACAGGGGACGAGGCGGGGACACCGGGGAGCTGTTTTTT	CASSQNRGRGGDTGELFF